This TCR beta chain was captured in a study of siplizumab effects on memory and regulatory T cells. Regarding the study as a whole: Naive T cells appeared more diverse than memory cells and seemed to be major alloresponse contributors. No assignable naive or memory phenotype existed for roughly 80-97% of proliferating CD4+ or CD8+ clones. Controls had 26.9% Treg-derived mappable alloreactive CD4+ clones on average, versus about 69% with siplizumab.

A remark on this clone: Its antigen is not identified.

The CDR3 runs 15 residues. Trimming shortened V by 3 bases and J by 2 bases, and 12 bases separated the two germline ends. CDR1 and CDR2 (germline): SGDLS, YYNGEE. The study assayed about 10^5 TCR templates per sample. Here immunoSEQ multiplex PCR was the method, and the copy in TCRdb shows in-frame clones only, minus some. The sample has some 100,000 clones, over 85% seen once. Sequencing was performed on CD8+ T cells sorted from blood. The V call is TRBV9, the J call TRBJ2-1, with a weak D call TRBD1 (6 bases). The TCR was taken from a human donor in good health. CDR3 coding DNA: TGTGCCAGCAGCGCGAAGGGGGAGCCCTACAATGAGCAGTTCTTC. As protein: CASSAKGEPYNEQFF. The full variable domain, completed using reference TRBV9 and TRBJ2-1, is DSGVTQTPKHLITATGQRVTLRCSPRSGDLSVYWYQQSLDQGLQFLIQYYNGEERAKGNILERFSAQQFPDLHSELNLSSLELGDSALYFCASSAKGEPYNEQFFGPGTRLTVL.